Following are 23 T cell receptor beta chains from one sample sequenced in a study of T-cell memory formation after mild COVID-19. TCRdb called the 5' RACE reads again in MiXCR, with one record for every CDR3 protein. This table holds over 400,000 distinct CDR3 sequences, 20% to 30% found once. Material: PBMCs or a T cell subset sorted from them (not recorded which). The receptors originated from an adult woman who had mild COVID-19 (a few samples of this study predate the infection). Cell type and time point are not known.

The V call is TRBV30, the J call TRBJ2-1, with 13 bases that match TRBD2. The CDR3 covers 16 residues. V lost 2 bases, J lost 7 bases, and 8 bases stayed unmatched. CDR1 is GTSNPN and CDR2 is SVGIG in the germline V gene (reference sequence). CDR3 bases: TGTGCCTGGAGTCCCTCGGGACTAGCGGGACGAAATGAGCAGTTCTTC. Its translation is CAWSPSGLAGRNEQFF.

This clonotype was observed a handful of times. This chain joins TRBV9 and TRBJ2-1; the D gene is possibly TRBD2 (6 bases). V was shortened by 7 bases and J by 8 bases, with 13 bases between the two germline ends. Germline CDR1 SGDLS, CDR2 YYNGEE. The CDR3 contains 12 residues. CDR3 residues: CASGGGIDEQFF. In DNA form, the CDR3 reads TGTGCCAGCGGCGGCGGGATAGATGAGCAGTTCTTC.

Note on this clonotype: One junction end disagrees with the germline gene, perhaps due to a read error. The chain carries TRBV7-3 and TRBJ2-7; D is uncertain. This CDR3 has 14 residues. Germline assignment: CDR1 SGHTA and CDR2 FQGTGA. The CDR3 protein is CARSLEAASYEQYF. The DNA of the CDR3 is TGTGCCAGAAGCTTAGAGGCGGCGTCCTACGAGCAGTACTTC. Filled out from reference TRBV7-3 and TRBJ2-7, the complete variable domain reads GAGVSQTPSNKVTEKGKYVELRCDPISGHTALYWYRQSLGQGPEFLIYFQGTGAADDSGLPNDRFFAVRPEGSVSTLKIQRTERGDSAVYLCARSLEAASYEQYFGPGTRLTVT.

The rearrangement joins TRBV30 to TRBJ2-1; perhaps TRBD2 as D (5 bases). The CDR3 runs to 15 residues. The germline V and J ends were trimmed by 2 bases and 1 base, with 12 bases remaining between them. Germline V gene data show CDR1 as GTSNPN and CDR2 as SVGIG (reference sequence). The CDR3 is CAWSWRGFSYNEQFF. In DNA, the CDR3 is TGTGCCTGGAGTTGGAGAGGGTTTTCCTACAATGAGCAGTTCTTC.

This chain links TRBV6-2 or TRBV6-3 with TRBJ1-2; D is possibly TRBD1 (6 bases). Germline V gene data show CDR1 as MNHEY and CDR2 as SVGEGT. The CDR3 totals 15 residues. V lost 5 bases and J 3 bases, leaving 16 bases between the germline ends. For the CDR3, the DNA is TGTGCCAGCAGTCGGGGGGGCAGAGGCTACTATGGCTACACCTTC. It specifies CASSRGGRGYYGYTF.

CDR3 amino acids: CASSLNGLQNTEAFF. CDR3 nucleotide sequence: TGTGCCAGCAGCTTAAACGGGCTCCAGAACACTGAAGCTTTCTTT. The V gene is TRBV7-3, the J gene TRBJ1-1; no definite D call. Germline CDR1 is SGHTA and CDR2 is FQGTGA. The V and J ends lost 1 base and 1 base respectively, with 10 bases between them. CDR3 length equals 15 residues.

This chain's CDR3 is CASSLVGGQGGELFF. The CDR3 DNA is TGTGCCAGCAGCTTAGTTGGGGGGCAGGGCGGGGAGCTGTTTTTT. The V call is TRBV7-2, the J call TRBJ2-2, with D perhaps being TRBD1 or TRBD2 (6 bases each). Germline CDR1 SGHTA, CDR2 FQGNSA. The CDR3 is made up of 15 amino acids. V shed 1 base and J shed 7 bases, with 13 bases lying between them.

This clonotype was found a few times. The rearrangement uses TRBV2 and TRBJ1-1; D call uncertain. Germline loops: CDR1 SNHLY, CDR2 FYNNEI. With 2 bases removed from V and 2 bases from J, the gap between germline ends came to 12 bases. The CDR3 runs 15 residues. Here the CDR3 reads CASSERAFYNTEAFF. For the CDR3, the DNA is TGTGCCAGCAGTGAAAGGGCTTTTTACAACACTGAAGCTTTCTTT.

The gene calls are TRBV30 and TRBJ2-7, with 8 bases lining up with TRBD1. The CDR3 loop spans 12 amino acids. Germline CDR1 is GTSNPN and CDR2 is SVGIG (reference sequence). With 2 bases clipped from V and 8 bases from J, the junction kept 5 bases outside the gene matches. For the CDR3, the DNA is TGTGCCTGGAGTACGACAGGGGTTAAGCAGTACTTC. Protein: CAWSTTGVKQYF.

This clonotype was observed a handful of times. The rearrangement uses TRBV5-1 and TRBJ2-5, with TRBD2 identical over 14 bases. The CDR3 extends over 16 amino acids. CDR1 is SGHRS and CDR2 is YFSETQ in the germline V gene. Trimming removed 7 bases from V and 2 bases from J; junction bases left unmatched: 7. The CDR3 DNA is TGCGCCAGCGGCGATAGGACTAGCGGGAGGCAAGAGACCCAGTACTTC. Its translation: CASGDRTSGRQETQYF.

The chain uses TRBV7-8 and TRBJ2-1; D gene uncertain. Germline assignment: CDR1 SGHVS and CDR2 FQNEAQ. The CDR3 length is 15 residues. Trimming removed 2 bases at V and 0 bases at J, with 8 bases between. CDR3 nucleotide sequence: TGTGCCAGCAGCTTAATCCCTAGCTCCTACAATGAGCAGTTCTTC. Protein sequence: CASSLIPSSYNEQFF. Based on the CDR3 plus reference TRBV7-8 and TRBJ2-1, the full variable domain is GAGVSQSPRYKVAKRGQDVALRCDPISGHVSLFWYQQALGQGPEFLTYFQNEAQLDKSGLPSDRFFAERPEGSVSTLKIQRTQQEDSAVYLCASSLIPSSYNEQFFGPGTRLTVL.

In nucleotides, the CDR3 is TGTGCCAGCAGCTCCTATCCGGGAGGCCGATACTACGAGCAGTACTTC. Translating it yields CASSSYPGGRYYEQYF. The V call is TRBV5-5, the J call TRBJ2-7; 7 nucleotides line up with TRBD2. V trimming: 3 bases; J trimming: 3 bases; junction bases outside the gene matches: 12. This CDR3 contains 16 residues. Germline CDR1 reads SGHKS; CDR2 reads YYEKEE (reference sequence).

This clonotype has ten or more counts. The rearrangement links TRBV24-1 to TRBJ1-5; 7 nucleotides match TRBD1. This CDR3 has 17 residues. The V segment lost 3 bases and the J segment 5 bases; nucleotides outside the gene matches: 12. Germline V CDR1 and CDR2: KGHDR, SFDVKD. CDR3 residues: CATSDPWRNRGDQPQHF. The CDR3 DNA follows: TGTGCCACCAGTGATCCGTGGCGGAACAGGGGTGATCAGCCCCAGCATTTT.

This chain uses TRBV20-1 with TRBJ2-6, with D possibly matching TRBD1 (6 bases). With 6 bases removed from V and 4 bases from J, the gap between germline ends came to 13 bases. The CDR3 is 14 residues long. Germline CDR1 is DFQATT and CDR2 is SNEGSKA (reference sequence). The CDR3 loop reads CSARGAAGANVLTF. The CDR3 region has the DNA TGCAGTGCCAGGGGCGCGGCGGGGGCCAACGTCCTGACTTTC.

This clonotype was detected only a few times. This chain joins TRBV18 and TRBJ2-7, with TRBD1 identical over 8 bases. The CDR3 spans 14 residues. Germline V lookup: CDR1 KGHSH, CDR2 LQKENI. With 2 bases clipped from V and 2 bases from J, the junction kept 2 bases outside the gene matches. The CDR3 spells CASSPDRGAYEQYF. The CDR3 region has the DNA TGTGCCAGCTCACCAGACAGGGGAGCCTACGAGCAGTACTTC.

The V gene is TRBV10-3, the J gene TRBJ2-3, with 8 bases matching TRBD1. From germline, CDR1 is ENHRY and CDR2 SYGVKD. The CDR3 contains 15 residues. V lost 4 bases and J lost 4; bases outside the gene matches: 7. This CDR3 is CAISVHRGSPDTQYF. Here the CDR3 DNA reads TGTGCCATCAGTGTACACAGGGGGTCCCCAGATACGCAGTATTTT.

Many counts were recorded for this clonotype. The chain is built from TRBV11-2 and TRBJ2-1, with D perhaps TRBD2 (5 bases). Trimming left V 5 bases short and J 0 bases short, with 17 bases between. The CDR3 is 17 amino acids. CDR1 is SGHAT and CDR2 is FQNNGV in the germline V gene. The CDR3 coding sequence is TGTGCCAGCAGCCTACGGACTGGAACCTACTCCTACAATGAGCAGTTCTTC. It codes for CASSLRTGTYSYNEQFF.

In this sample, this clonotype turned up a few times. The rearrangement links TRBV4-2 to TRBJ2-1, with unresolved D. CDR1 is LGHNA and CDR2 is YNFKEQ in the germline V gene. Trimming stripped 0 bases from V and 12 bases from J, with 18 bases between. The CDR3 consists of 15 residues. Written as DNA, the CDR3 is TGTGCCAGCAGCCAAGAATTAGCCGCGCACTTCGGGCAGTTCTTC. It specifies CASSQELAAHFGQFF.

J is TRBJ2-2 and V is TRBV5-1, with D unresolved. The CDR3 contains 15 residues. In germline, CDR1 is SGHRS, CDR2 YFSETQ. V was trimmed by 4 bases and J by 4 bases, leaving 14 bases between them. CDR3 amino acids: CASSPHYEATGELFF. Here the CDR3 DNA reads TGCGCCAGCAGCCCCCATTATGAGGCCACCGGGGAGCTGTTTTTT.

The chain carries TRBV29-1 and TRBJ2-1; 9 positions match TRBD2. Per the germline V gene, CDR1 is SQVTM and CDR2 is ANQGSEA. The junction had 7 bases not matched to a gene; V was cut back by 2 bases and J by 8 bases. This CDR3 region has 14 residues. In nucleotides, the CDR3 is TGCAGCGTTGAAATAGCGGGAGTTGGCGATGAGCAGTTCTTC. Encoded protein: CSVEIAGVGDEQFF.

The CDR3, as DNA: TGCGCCAGCAGCCAAGTCGGCACCTCCTACGAGCAGTACTTC. Its translation: CASSQVGTSYEQYF. This rearrangement joins TRBV4-1 to TRBJ2-7, with D hard to call. V was pared by 1 base and J by 0 bases, with 7 bases between. Germline lookup yields CDR1 MGHRA and CDR2 YSYEKL. This CDR3 contains 14 residues.

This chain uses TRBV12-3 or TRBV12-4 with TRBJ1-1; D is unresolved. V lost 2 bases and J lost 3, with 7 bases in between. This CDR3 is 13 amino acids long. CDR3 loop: CASSLKGYTEAFF. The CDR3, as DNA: TGTGCCAGCAGTTTAAAGGGCTACACTGAAGCTTTCTTT.

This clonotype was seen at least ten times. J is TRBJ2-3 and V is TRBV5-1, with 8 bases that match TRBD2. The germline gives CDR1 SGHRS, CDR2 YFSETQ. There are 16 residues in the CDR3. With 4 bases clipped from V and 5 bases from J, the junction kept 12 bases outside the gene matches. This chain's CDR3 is CASSPQPGLGVDTQYF. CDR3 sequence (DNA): TGCGCCAGCAGCCCCCAACCGGGACTAGGGGTAGATACGCAGTATTTT.